This entry describes one TCR beta chain. Its antigen is currently unknown. The data originate from a study of T cell responses to AZD1222 COVID-19 vaccine. Study-wide results and caveats: Reportedly, close to half of spike-specific TCRs are directed against unmutated variant regions. Only 5 to 7 AZD1222 recipients tested seropositive at baseline. The repertoires were collected only after the peak T cell response.

Method: immunoSEQ multiplex PCR; TCRdb's copy keeps in-frame clones and lacks some. The sample yields roughly 160,000 clones, about 83% seen once. This clonotype originated in an adult who received the AZD1222 COVID-19 vaccine. Sequenced material: peripheral blood, taken 28 days after the second AZD1222 dose.

CDR3 residues: CASSPQLAAGGLITYNEQFF. DNA of the CDR3: TGCGCCAGCAGCCCTCAGCTAGCAGCGGGGGGCCTCATCACATACAATGAGCAGTTCTTC. The V call is TRBV4-3, the J call TRBJ2-1, with 9 nucleotides matching TRBD2. This CDR3 comprises 20 residues. Per the germline V gene, CDR1 is LGHNA and CDR2 is YSLEER. V lost 4 bases, J lost 4 bases, and 20 bases stayed unmatched.